What follows are 10 T cell receptor beta chains derived from one specimen sequenced in a study of blood T cell repertoires in COVID-19. The repertoire was sequenced with immunoSEQ multiplex PCR; TCRdb's copy has only in-frame clones and lacks some. The repertoire holds around 200,000 clones, with about 87% as singletons. Sample: peripheral blood. Every receptor here comes from a man aged 40-55 years with active or convalescent COVID-19.

CDR3 in DNA: TGTGCCAGCAGCCCCGGGACAGGTGGCCTCGGGGAGCTGTTTTTT. Translating it yields CASSPGTGGLGELFF. This chain joins TRBV28 and TRBJ2-2, with 8 bases that match TRBD1. Germline V gene data show CDR1 as MDHEN and CDR2 as SYDVKM. The length of the CDR3 is 15 residues. V shed 6 bases and J 7 bases; nucleotides not matched to a gene: 10. Drawing the rest from reference TRBV28 and TRBJ2-2, the complete variable domain is DVKVTQSSRYLVKRTGEKVFLECVQDMDHENMFWYRQDPGLGLRLIYFSYDVKMKEKGDIPEGYSVSREKKERFSLILESASTNQTSMYLCASSPGTGGLGELFFGEGSRLTVL.

The V gene is TRBV6-1, the J gene TRBJ1-1; the match to TRBD1 covers 7 bases. This CDR3 comprises 16 residues. CDR1 MNHNS and CDR2 SASEGT come from the germline V gene. The ends lost 3 bases at V and 0 bases at J; junction bases unmatched: 7. CDR3 sequence reads: CASSDRQGPMNTEAFF. CDR3 DNA sequence: TGTGCCAGCAGTGACCGACAGGGACCCATGAACACTGAAGCTTTCTTT.

This clone was counted only a few times. The chain employs TRBV2 and TRBJ1-5, with no clear D. The V end lost 4 bases, the J end lost 8 bases, and 12 bases lay between the germline ends. Germline V lookup: CDR1 SNHLY, CDR2 FYNNEI. This CDR3 is built from 13 residues. The CDR3 sequence is CASSVTHGEPQHF. CDR3 bases: TGTGCCAGCAGTGTCACCCACGGAGAGCCCCAGCATTTT. Full variable domain (remainder filled in from reference TRBV2 and TRBJ1-5): EPEVTQTPSHQVTQMGQEVILRCVPISNHLYFYWYRQILGQKVEFLVSFYNNEISEKSEIFDDQFSVERPDGSNFTLKIRSTKLEDSAMYFCASSVTHGEPQHFGDGTRLSIL.

V usage is TRBV19 and J usage is TRBJ1-2, with D unresolved. Germline values: CDR1 LNHDA, CDR2 SQIVND (reference sequence). V was cut by 0 bases and J by 0 bases, with 11 bases left in between. The CDR3 runs to 16 residues. CDR3: CASSIDLITSNYGYTF. The DNA for the CDR3 is TGTGCCAGTAGTATAGATCTGATAACATCTAACTATGGCTACACCTTC.

The V call is TRBV25-1, the J call TRBJ1-2; a possible D gene is TRBD1 (6 bases). Germline CDR1 is MGHDK and CDR2 is SYGVNS. V lost 6 bases to trimming and J lost 7 bases, with 21 bases between them. This CDR3 spans 15 amino acids. CDR3 nucleotides: TGTGCCAGCAGGGGGCGAGGGGACAATTTCGGTGGCTACACCTTC. It yields the protein CASRGRGDNFGGYTF.

V is TRBV7-9 and J is TRBJ2-1; tentative D call: TRBD1 (6 bases). Trimming removed 5 bases from V and 6 bases from J, with 20 bases in between. The CDR3 loop spans 16 amino acids. The germline V gene has CDR1 SEHNR and CDR2 FQNEAQ (reference sequence). CDR3 DNA sequence: TGTGCCAGCAGCCGTGGGGACAATTTAGAAGGCAATGAGCAGTTCTTC. It encodes CASSRGDNLEGNEQFF. Complete variable domain (other parts from reference TRBV7-9 and TRBJ2-1): DTGVSQNPRHKITKRGQNVTFRCDPISEHNRLYWYRQTLGQGPEFLTYFQNEAQLEKSRLLSDRFSAERPKGSFSTLEIQRTEQGDSAMYLCASSRGDNLEGNEQFFGPGTRLTVL.

The chain employs TRBV7-9 and TRBJ2-2; TRBD2 matches 10 bases. The germline gives CDR1 SEHNR, CDR2 FQNEAQ (reference sequence). The CDR3 has 16 amino acids. Trimming removed 3 bases from V and 8 bases from J; junction bases left unmatched: 9. CDR3 loop: CASSFPSSGGTGELFF. The CDR3 nucleotides read TGTGCCAGCAGCTTCCCATCTAGCGGGGGAACAGGGGAGCTGTTTTTT.

The chain links TRBV11-2 to TRBJ2-7; TRBD2 aligns across 8 bases. The CDR3 is 16 amino acids. Per the germline V gene, CDR1 is SGHAT and CDR2 is FQNNGV. J gave up 5 bases and V 2 bases, and 11 bases lay outside the gene matches. CDR3 nucleotides: TGTGCCAGCAGCTTAATTCCATTCGGGGGGGTCAACGAGCAGTACTTC. This gives the protein CASSLIPFGGVNEQYF. Looking up the rest from reference TRBV11-2 and TRBJ2-7 gives the full variable domain: EAGVAQSPRYKIIEKRQSVAFWCNPISGHATLYWYQQILGQGPKLLIQFQNNGVVDDSQLPKDRFSAERLKGVDSTLKIQPAKLEDSAVYLCASSLIPFGGVNEQYFGPGTRLTVT.

CDR3 residues: CAVLEGNEQFF. CDR3 nucleotides: TGTGCCGTCCTCGAGGGCAATGAGCAGTTCTTC. The V and J genes are TRBV11-3 and TRBJ2-1; a weak D match, TRBD2 (5 bases). This CDR3 spans 11 amino acids. Trimming pared 11 bases from V and 6 bases from J, leaving 11 bases between. CDR1 and CDR2 from the germline V gene are SGHNT and YENEEA.

The V call is TRBV7-6, the J call TRBJ2-6, with a weak D call TRBD2 (5 bases). Germline CDR1 SGHVS, CDR2 FNYEAQ. This CDR3 has 15 residues. The V end was cut by 5 bases, the J end by 0 bases, with 8 bases between. CDR3 DNA: TGTGCCAGCAGCGGAGGAGTCTCTGGGGCCAACGTCCTGACTTTC. Translating it yields CASSGGVSGANVLTF.